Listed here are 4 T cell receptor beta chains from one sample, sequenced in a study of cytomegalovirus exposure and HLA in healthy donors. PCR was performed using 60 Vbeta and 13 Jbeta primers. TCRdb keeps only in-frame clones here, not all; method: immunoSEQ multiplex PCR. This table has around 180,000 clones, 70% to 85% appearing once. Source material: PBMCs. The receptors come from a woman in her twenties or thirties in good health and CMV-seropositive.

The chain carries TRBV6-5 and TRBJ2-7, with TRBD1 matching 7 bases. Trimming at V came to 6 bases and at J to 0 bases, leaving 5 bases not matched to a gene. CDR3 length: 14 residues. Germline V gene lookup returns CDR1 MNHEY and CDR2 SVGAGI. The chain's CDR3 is CASSSWDSSYEQYF. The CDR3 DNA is TGTGCCAGCAGCAGTTGGGACAGCTCCTACGAGCAGTACTTC.

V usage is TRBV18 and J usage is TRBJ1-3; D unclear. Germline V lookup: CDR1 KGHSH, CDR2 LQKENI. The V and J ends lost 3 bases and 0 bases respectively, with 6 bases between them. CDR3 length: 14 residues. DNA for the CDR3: TGTGCCAGCTCACCTCGGGACTCTGGAAACACCATATATTTT. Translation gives CASSPRDSGNTIYF. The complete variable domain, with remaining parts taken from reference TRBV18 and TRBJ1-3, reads NAGVMQNPRHLVRRRGQEARLRCSPMKGHSHVYWYRQLPEEGLKFMVYLQKENIIDESGMPKERFSAEFPKEGPSILRIQQVVRGDSAAYFCASSPRDSGNTIYFGEGSWLTVV.

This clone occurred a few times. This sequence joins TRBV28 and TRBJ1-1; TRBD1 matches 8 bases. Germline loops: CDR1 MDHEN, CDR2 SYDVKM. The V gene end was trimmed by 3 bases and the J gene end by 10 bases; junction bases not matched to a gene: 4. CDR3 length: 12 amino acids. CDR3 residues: CASSFLQGGAFF. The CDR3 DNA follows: TGTGCCAGCAGTTTCCTACAGGGGGGAGCTTTCTTT. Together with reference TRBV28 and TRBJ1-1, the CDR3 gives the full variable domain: DVKVTQSSRYLVKRTGEKVFLECVQDMDHENMFWYRQDPGLGLRLIYFSYDVKMKEKGDIPEGYSVSREKKERFSLILESASTNQTSMYLCASSFLQGGAFFGQGTRLTVV.

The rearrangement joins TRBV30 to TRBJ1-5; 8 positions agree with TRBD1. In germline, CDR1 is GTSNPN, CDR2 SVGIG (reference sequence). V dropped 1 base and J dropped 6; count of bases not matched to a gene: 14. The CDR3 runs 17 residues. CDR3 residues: CAWSARKGTGWGQPQHF. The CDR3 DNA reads TGTGCCTGGAGTGCCCGAAAAGGGACAGGCTGGGGTCAGCCCCAGCATTTT.